These 26 T cell receptor beta chains were all obtained from the same sample, sequenced in a study of shared clonotypes between healthy human individuals (dated by TCRdb to the early 2020s). The library came from the immunoSEQ multiplex PCR assay. TCRdb limited this immuneACCESS table to in-frame rearrangements with V and J called. A share of clones is missing; checked studies link under half to unresolved V genes, and the rest is unexplained. The sample table holds more than 850,000 clones, of which around 82% were seen once. The top ten clonotypes cover 0.4% to 0.55% of the sample. Sequencing was done on a sample of memory CD4+ T cells from PBMCs. The cell subset or site label on this specimen signifies: CD45RA-negative fraction. These receptor sequences come from a young man in good health. Some clones in this sample may be carry-over from other donors' samples.

This chain connects TRBV6-1 to TRBJ2-5; a weak D match, TRBD2 (6 bases). Trimming left V 4 bases short and J 2 bases short, with 11 bases between. The V gene's germline CDR1 is MNHNS and CDR2 SASEGT. This CDR3 has 14 residues. CDR3 protein: CASSAPTSQETQYF. The CDR3 region has the DNA TGTGCCAGCAGTGCCCCGACTAGTCAAGAGACCCAGTACTTC.

This clone was counted many times. The rearrangement uses TRBV10-3 and TRBJ2-7; perhaps D is TRBD1 or TRBD2 (5 bases each). The CDR3 runs 15 residues. V lost 3 bases and J 5 bases, leaving 17 bases between the germline ends. CDR1 ENHRY and CDR2 SYGVKD come from the germline V gene. CDR3 loop: CAISDNQRVGDEQYF. CDR3 coding DNA: TGTGCCATCAGTGATAACCAGAGGGTAGGGGACGAGCAGTACTTC.

The rearrangement joins TRBV5-4 to TRBJ1-2; 8 bases are a match to TRBD1. Germline V gene data show CDR1 as SGHNT and CDR2 as YYREEE (reference sequence). There are 15 residues in the CDR3. V dropped 4 bases and J dropped 0; count of bases not matched to a gene: 5. The CDR3 spells CASSRETGANYGYTF. The DNA of the CDR3 is TGTGCCAGCAGCCGAGAGACAGGGGCTAACTATGGCTACACCTTC.

J is TRBJ1-5 and V is TRBV4-2, with D tentatively TRBD1 (5 bases). This CDR3 spans 17 amino acids. Germline CDR1 and CDR2: LGHNA and YNFKEQ. Trimming cost V 0 bases and J 2 bases, with 14 bases left between them. The CDR3 is CASSQDARVVGNQPQHF. DNA for the CDR3: TGTGCCAGCAGCCAAGATGCCAGGGTGGTAGGCAATCAGCCCCAGCATTTT.

In its sample, this clone was seen a few times. The chain couples TRBV5-4 to TRBJ2-6; 9 bases agree with TRBD2. V gave up 5 bases and J gave up 0 bases; unmatched junction bases: 9. CDR1 SGHNT and CDR2 YYREEE come from the germline V gene (reference sequence). The CDR3 has 18 amino acids. Here the CDR3 DNA reads TGTGCCAGCAGGGGTTTGCTAGCGGGGTTCTCTGGGGCCAACGTCCTGACTTTC. It yields the protein CASRGLLAGFSGANVLTF.

The chain combines TRBV5-1 with TRBJ2-3; 10 positions agree with TRBD2. The CDR3 totals 16 residues. After removal of 5 bases from V and 0 bases from J, the junction contained 6 bases not matched to a gene. Germline V lookup: CDR1 SGHRS, CDR2 YFSETQ. The CDR3 coding sequence is TGCGCCAGCAGGGAACTAGCGGGGTCTAGCACAGATACGCAGTATTTT. Translating gives CASRELAGSSTDTQYF.

This rearrangement joins TRBV9 to TRBJ2-1; 14 nucleotides line up with TRBD2. The CDR3 runs 16 residues. CDR1 and CDR2 from the germline V gene are SGDLS and YYNGEE. V shed 2 bases, J shed 7 bases, and the junction held 5 bases outside the gene matches. CDR3 amino acids: CASSVGTSGSTNEQFF. The CDR3 nucleotides read TGTGCCAGCAGCGTGGGGACTAGCGGGAGTACAAATGAGCAGTTCTTC.

This chain uses TRBV27 with TRBJ2-7, with D uncertain. This CDR3 has 11 amino acids. V was trimmed by 6 bases and J by 5 bases, leaving 8 bases between them. The V gene's germline CDR1 is MNHEY and CDR2 SMNVEV (reference sequence). This CDR3 is CASSQYDEQYF. CDR3 bases: TGTGCCAGCAGCCAATATGACGAGCAGTACTTC.

This sequence joins TRBV5-4 and TRBJ1-2; D is possibly TRBD1 (5 bases). CDR3 length: 14 amino acids. With 0 bases removed from V and 2 bases from J, the gap between germline ends came to 8 bases. The germline CDR1 and CDR2 sequences are SGHNT and YYREEE (reference sequence). The CDR3 DNA reads as TGTGCCAGCAGCTTGGAGGCAGGGAACTATGGCTACACCTTC. Residues: CASSLEAGNYGYTF.

The CDR3 DNA follows: TGTGCCAGCATCCTACCGGGACTAGGAAACAATGAGCAGTTCTTC. Amino acid sequence: CASILPGLGNNEQFF. The chain employs TRBV28 and TRBJ2-1; 8 bases align to TRBD2. Germline V lookup: CDR1 MDHEN, CDR2 SYDVKM. Trimming at V came to 7 bases and at J to 5 bases, leaving 10 bases not matched to a gene. CDR3 length: 15 residues.

Here the CDR3 DNA reads TGTGCCAGCAGTGGACTAGCGGGAGGTACCGGGGAGCTGTTTTTT. This encodes CASSGLAGGTGELFF. This chain links TRBV6-6 with TRBJ2-2, with 14 bases identical to TRBD2. Germline V gene sequence: CDR1 MNHNY, CDR2 SVGAGI (reference sequence). The CDR3 extends over 15 amino acids. The V segment lost 5 bases and the J segment 5 bases; nucleotides outside the gene matches: 1.

The rearrangement uses TRBV5-1 and TRBJ2-5; D may be TRBD1 (5 bases). Germline lookup yields CDR1 SGHRS and CDR2 YFSETQ. Trimming took 3 bases from V and 0 from J, leaving 12 bases between them. CDR3 size: 15 residues. CDR3 in DNA: TGCGCCAGCAGCTGGGGCGCTACTCACCAAGAGACCCAGTACTTC. It specifies CASSWGATHQETQYF. The complete variable domain, with remaining parts taken from reference TRBV5-1 and TRBJ2-5, reads KAGVTQTPRYLIKTRGQQVTLSCSPISGHRSVSWYQQTPGQGLQFLFEYFSETQRNKGNFPGRFSGRQFSNSRSEMNVSTLELGDSALYLCASSWGATHQETQYFGPGTRLLVL.

On this clone: Other nucleotide sequences in the sample specify the same CDR3. The chain combines TRBV30 with TRBJ2-6, with D hard to call. The V end was cut by 5 bases, the J end by 0 bases, with 5 bases between. Germline CDR1 is GTSNPN and CDR2 is SVGIG (reference sequence). This CDR3 region has 13 residues. The CDR3 DNA reads as TGTGCCTGGGGCCTCTCTGGGGCCAACGTCCTGACTTTC. Translated, it gives CAWGLSGANVLTF.

This clone was counted a single time. This chain connects TRBV29-1 to TRBJ1-2; D is ambiguous. The CDR3 has 13 residues. The V gene lost 7 bases and the J gene lost 8 bases, with 20 bases spanning the gap. Germline CDR1 is SQVTM and CDR2 is ANQGSEA. The CDR3 region is CSAGGDLLGGYTF. In nucleotides, the CDR3 is TGCAGCGCCGGCGGTGACTTACTAGGGGGCTACACCTTC.

The chain is built from TRBV5-1 and TRBJ2-3; a weak D match, TRBD2 (6 bases). The length of the CDR3 is 19 residues. In germline, CDR1 is SGHRS, CDR2 YFSETQ. The V end was cut by 0 bases, the J end by 0 bases, with 20 bases between. The CDR3 sequence: CASSLDSGKGLSSTDTQYF. The DNA for the CDR3 is TGCGCCAGCAGCTTGGACAGTGGTAAAGGACTAAGTAGCACAGATACGCAGTATTTT. Full variable domain (remainder filled in from reference TRBV5-1 and TRBJ2-3): KAGVTQTPRYLIKTRGQQVTLSCSPISGHRSVSWYQQTPGQGLQFLFEYFSETQRNKGNFPGRFSGRQFSNSRSEMNVSTLELGDSALYLCASSLDSGKGLSSTDTQYFGPGTRLTVL.

The chain is built from TRBV9 and TRBJ1-2; no definite D call. CDR3 length: 15 residues. The germline V and J ends were trimmed by 3 bases and 7 bases, with 19 bases remaining between them. The germline CDR1 and CDR2 sequences are SGDLS and YYNGEE. The CDR3 DNA reads TGTGCCAGCAGCGAGAATGACCTCCCGTGGCGTGGCTACACCTTC. Its protein product is CASSENDLPWRGYTF.

This chain links TRBV20-1 with TRBJ1-2; D may be TRBD1 (6 bases). This CDR3 contains 11 residues. CDR1 and CDR2 from the germline V gene are DFQATT and SNEGSKA (reference sequence). Trimming cost V 7 bases and J 7 bases, with 13 bases left between them. The CDR3: CSVDRTSGYTF. DNA of the CDR3: TGCAGTGTGGACAGAACTAGTGGCTACACCTTC.

The chain carries TRBV5-8 and TRBJ1-5; D is unclear. V lost 1 base and J 6 bases, leaving 2 bases between the germline ends. Germline V gene sequence: CDR1 SGHTS, CDR2 YDEGEE. The CDR3 is 11 residues long. The CDR3 bases are TGTGCCAGCAGCTTGCTTCAGCCCCAGCATTTT. Amino acids: CASSLLQPQHF.

The genes are TRBV28 and TRBJ1-1; D is ambiguous. The CDR3 runs 16 residues. The germline gives CDR1 MDHEN, CDR2 SYDVKM. V lost 6 bases to trimming and J lost 0 bases, with 17 bases between them. Here the CDR3 DNA reads TGTGCCAGCAGCCAGCCCCGAGTCTCGTTGAACACTGAAGCTTTCTTT. This translates into CASSQPRVSLNTEAFF.

The J gene is TRBJ1-5, the V gene TRBV27, with D unresolved. The V and J ends lost 8 bases and 4 bases respectively, with 9 bases between them. This CDR3 contains 12 residues. Looked up from germline, CDR1 is MNHEY and CDR2 is SMNVEV (reference sequence). The CDR3 DNA reads as TGTGCCAGCTTAAGGGCGAATCAGCCCCAGCATTTT. Encoded protein: CASLRANQPQHF.

The rearrangement links TRBV11-2 to TRBJ2-5; no firm D call. The CDR3 runs 13 residues. Germline CDR1 reads SGHAT; CDR2 reads FQNNGV. The V end was cut by 2 bases, the J end by 4 bases, with 8 bases between. CDR3 sequence reads: CASSLMPVETQYF. The CDR3 coding sequence is TGTGCCAGCAGCTTAATGCCTGTAGAGACCCAGTACTTC.

The chain combines TRBV2 with TRBJ2-3, with D perhaps matching TRBD2 (5 bases). Germline V gives CDR1 SNHLY, CDR2 FYNNEI. Trimming pared 5 bases from V and 2 bases from J, leaving 5 bases between. The CDR3 has 12 residues. CDR3: CASSRDTDTQYF. DNA of the CDR3: TGTGCCAGCAGTCGGGACACAGATACGCAGTATTTT.

This clone appeared once. The chain links TRBV6-5 to TRBJ1-5; 7 nucleotides line up with TRBD1. The trim removed 6 bases at V and 0 bases at J, leaving 5 bases unmatched. CDR1 and CDR2 from the germline V gene are MNHEY and SVGAGI. The length of the CDR3 is 15 residues. For the CDR3, the DNA is TGTGCCAGCAGCCGAGGGGACAGTAGCAATCAGCCCCAGCATTTT. Translated, it gives CASSRGDSSNQPQHF.

Remarks on this clone: Within the sample, other DNA sequences also encode this same CDR3. The chain recombines TRBV5-1 with TRBJ2-3; D unresolved. The germline CDR1 and CDR2 sequences are SGHRS and YFSETQ. Trimming took 1 base from V and 0 from J, leaving 9 bases between them. The CDR3 runs 15 residues. The CDR3 reads CASSLTTASTDTQYF. The CDR3 DNA reads as TGCGCCAGCAGCTTGACGACCGCTAGCACAGATACGCAGTATTTT.

DNA of the CDR3: TGCGCCAGCAGCCAATCGGGACTAGCGAGACCCACAGATACGCAGTATTTT. Encoded protein: CASSQSGLARPTDTQYF. V is TRBV4-1 and J is TRBJ2-3; 10 bases are shared with TRBD2. The germline gives CDR1 MGHRA, CDR2 YSYEKL. CDR3 length equals 17 residues. Losses at the gene ends were 2 bases for V and 2 bases for J; bases not matched to a gene: 7.

The chain recombines TRBV6-5 with TRBJ2-3; D ambiguous. The CDR3 runs 15 residues. Trimming stripped 0 bases from V and 6 bases from J, with 13 bases between. In germline, CDR1 is MNHEY, CDR2 SVGAGI. This CDR3 reads CASSYSPGYQDTQYF. The DNA of the CDR3 is TGTGCCAGCAGTTACTCTCCAGGATATCAGGATACGCAGTATTTT.